Shown below are 26 T cell receptor beta chains from a single sample sequenced in a study of T cells in Graves' hyperthyroidism and ophthalmopathy. The investigators amplified TCR beta CDR3 regions from RNA transcripts. Initially, a first-round RT-PCR of the TCR CDR3 employed the HTBI primer set. TCRdb fed the multiplex PCR reads into MiXCR, producing one record per CDR3 protein. This sample has nearly 750,000 distinct CDR3 sequences, with roughly 32% found just once. Sequencing was performed on blood. These receptors were taken from a woman between 40 and 55 years old with Graves' hyperthyroidism.

The chain joins TRBV10-3 to TRBJ1-1, with a tentative D call TRBD1 (5 bases). The CDR3 is made up of 14 amino acids. Germline V gene lookup returns CDR1 ENHRY and CDR2 SYGVKD. V dropped 0 bases and J dropped 7 bases, with 12 bases sitting between them. Here the CDR3 DNA reads TGTGCCATCAGTGAGTCGGGCAGGGTGGGTGAAGCTTTCTTT. It is translated as CAISESGRVGEAFF.

Only a few counts were recorded for this clonotype. The chain links TRBV6-6 to TRBJ1-1; D is undetermined. Germline V gene sequence: CDR1 MNHNY, CDR2 SVGAGI (reference sequence). This CDR3 contains 13 residues. Deletions cut 6 bases from V and 4 bases from J, with 12 bases between. This chain's CDR3 is CASRSEAGTEAFF. The CDR3 bases are TGTGCCAGCAGGTCGGAGGCCGGCACTGAAGCTTTCTTT.

This rearrangement joins TRBV10-3 to TRBJ1-3; the D is unclear. Germline loops: CDR1 ENHRY, CDR2 SYGVKD. The V gene lost 8 bases and the J gene lost 0 bases, with 14 bases spanning the gap. The CDR3 covers 15 residues. The CDR3 coding sequence is TGTGCCATCCTGGGCGCCGCACTCTCTGGAAACACCATATATTTT. This translates into CAILGAALSGNTIYF.

The rearrangement uses TRBV7-3 and TRBJ1-1; no definite D call. Germline CDR1 and CDR2: SGHTA and FQGTGA. Trimming removed 4 bases at V and 7 bases at J, with 13 bases between. The CDR3 spans 13 residues. The chain's CDR3 is CASSSTGDDEAFF. The CDR3 nucleotides read TGTGCCAGCAGCTCCACCGGAGACGATGAAGCTTTCTTT.

This clonotype appeared many times. The V call is TRBV6-4, the J call TRBJ1-2; the D is unclear. The CDR3 sequence is 12 residues long. CDR1 is MRHNA and CDR2 is SNTAGT in the germline V gene. Between the trimmed V and J ends, which lost 7 bases and 7 bases, there was a span of 13 bases. CDR3 DNA sequence: TGTGCCAGCAAGGGAGATGGGGTTGGCTACACCTTC. Translation gives CASKGDGVGYTF.

Regarding this clonotype: At one end the junction does not follow the germline gene, possibly because of a read error. The gene calls are TRBV14 and TRBJ2-7; D perhaps matches TRBD1 (6 bases). Germline CDR1 and CDR2: SGHDN and FVKESK. The CDR3 consists of 16 residues. CDR3 DNA sequence: TGTGCCAGCAGCCAGCTTCCCGGGACACTATCCTACGAGCAGTGCTTC. Translating it yields CASSQLPGTLSYEQCF.

The V and J genes are TRBV29-1 and TRBJ2-2, with a possible D match to TRBD2 (5 bases). This CDR3 has 11 residues. Germline CDR1 is SQVTM and CDR2 is ANQGSEA. Trimming took off 3 bases at V and 10 bases at J, with 9 bases between the two ends. CDR3 DNA: TGCAGCGTTGACGACGGGGTGGAGCTGTTTTTT. Translated, it gives CSVDDGVELFF.

The chain recombines TRBV10-3 with TRBJ2-2; D is perhaps TRBD1 (6 bases). CDR1 and CDR2 from the germline V gene are ENHRY and SYGVKD. The CDR3 has 14 amino acids. Trimming left V 10 bases short and J 2 bases short, with 14 bases between. The CDR3 bases are TGTGCCACCCGACAGGATCTAAACACCGGGGAGCTGTTTTTT. Translated, it gives CATRQDLNTGELFF.

This clonotype was seen a few times. CDR3 protein: CASSQEDETGGIYGYTF. The DNA of the CDR3 is TGTGCCAGCAGCCAAGAAGATGAGACAGGGGGAATCTATGGCTACACCTTC. This chain joins TRBV9 and TRBJ1-2, with 9 nucleotides matching TRBD1. This CDR3 spans 17 amino acids. CDR1 SGDLS and CDR2 YYNGEE come from the germline V gene. The V and J ends lost 4 bases and 4 bases, in that order; junction bases with no gene match: 14.

The V gene is TRBV9, the J gene TRBJ1-3, with D hard to call. V lost 0 bases, J lost 8 bases, and 12 bases lay in between. Germline values: CDR1 SGDLS, CDR2 YYNGEE. This CDR3 contains 14 residues. Written as DNA, the CDR3 is TGTGCCAGCAGCGTAGGATCGGTGGGAGACACCATATATTTT. Protein sequence: CASSVGSVGDTIYF.

The rearrangement links TRBV6-5 to TRBJ2-7; 8 nucleotides match TRBD1. The CDR3 has 15 amino acids. V lost 5 bases and J lost 2; bases outside the gene matches: 8. Germline assignment: CDR1 MNHEY and CDR2 SVGAGI. The CDR3 DNA is TGTGCCAGCAGTCCCCCCGGGACAGGAACCTACGAGCAGTACTTC. Amino acid sequence: CASSPPGTGTYEQYF.

This clonotype was counted many times. The chain recombines TRBV15 with TRBJ1-4; D may be TRBD1 (6 bases). Germline CDR1 is LNHNV and CDR2 is YYDKDF (reference sequence). The CDR3 spans 19 residues. With 0 bases removed from V and 1 base from J, the gap between germline ends came to 18 bases. The CDR3 DNA reads as TGTGCCACCAGCAGAGATCCACTGGGTGGAGGGGGAACTAATGAAAAACTGTTTTTT. Translation: CATSRDPLGGGGTNEKLFF.

This clonotype was recorded many times. The chain is built from TRBV19 and TRBJ2-5; TRBD1 aligns across 7 bases. Germline CDR1 reads LNHDA; CDR2 reads SQIVND (reference sequence). The CDR3 has 16 residues. With 4 bases clipped from V and 1 base from J, the junction kept 9 bases outside the gene matches. CDR3 in DNA: TGTGCCAGTAGTAAGGTAACTGGGACAGCCCAAGAGACCCAGTACTTC. It encodes CASSKVTGTAQETQYF.

J is TRBJ2-3 and V is TRBV15, with no clear D. Trimming cost V 0 bases and J 7 bases, with 5 bases left between them. The CDR3 spans 12 residues. Germline V gene lookup returns CDR1 LNHNV and CDR2 YYDKDF (reference sequence). The chain's CDR3 is CATSRDPNTQYF. CDR3 DNA sequence: TGTGCCACCAGCAGAGATCCAAATACGCAGTATTTT.

The chain carries TRBV5-6 and TRBJ1-5; 7 nucleotides line up with TRBD1. Germline lookup yields CDR1 SGHDT and CDR2 YYEEEE. This CDR3 region has 15 residues. The J segment lost 5 bases and the V segment lost 4 bases, leaving 9 bases of the junction unmatched. The CDR3 coding sequence is TGTGCCAGCAGCGTTCGACAGGGAGGAGATCAGCCCCAGCATTTT. This encodes CASSVRQGGDQPQHF.

This clonotype has a count of ten or more. The chain links TRBV7-8 to TRBJ2-5; TRBD1 matches at 8 bases. Unmatched junction bases numbered 4, after V lost 3 bases and J lost 4 bases. Germline V gene data show CDR1 as SGHVS and CDR2 as FQNEAQ. The CDR3 runs to 14 residues. CDR3 nucleotides: TGTGCCAGCAGCTTTGGACAGGGCTCAGAGACCCAGTACTTC. Translating gives CASSFGQGSETQYF.

This clonotype came up many times. CDR3 in DNA: TGTGCCAGCAGTGAAGCCGGTTTGGACTACGAGCAGTACTTC. Protein product: CASSEAGLDYEQYF. The chain recombines TRBV2 with TRBJ2-7, with no clear D. Germline V gives CDR1 SNHLY, CDR2 FYNNEI. The CDR3 is 14 residues long. Between the trimmed V and J ends, which lost 0 bases and 3 bases, there was a span of 9 bases.

V usage is TRBV7-3 and J usage is TRBJ2-7; the D gene could be TRBD1 or TRBD2 (5 bases each). Trimming removed 5 bases at V and 3 bases at J, with 17 bases between. The V gene's germline CDR1 is SGHTA and CDR2 FQGTGA. The CDR3 totals 15 residues. The CDR3 DNA is TGTGCCAGCAGCCAAAACCGGGGCAGCTACTACGAGCAGTACTTC. Translation: CASSQNRGSYYEQYF.

The table lists this clonotype with many counts. The chain employs TRBV7-2 and TRBJ2-5; a weak D match, TRBD2 (6 bases). CDR3 length: 16 residues. The germline gives CDR1 SGHTA, CDR2 FQGNSA. Trimming removed 1 base at V and 2 bases at J, with 14 bases between. The CDR3 here is CASSLGRDPGQETQYF. In DNA, the CDR3 is TGTGCCAGCAGCTTAGGGAGGGACCCCGGGCAAGAGACCCAGTACTTC.

The chain uses TRBV20-1 and TRBJ1-2, with D uncertain. Trimming removed 6 bases at V and 8 bases at J, with 19 bases between. Germline CDR1 DFQATT, CDR2 SNEGSKA (reference sequence). The CDR3 length is 13 residues. CDR3 sequence (DNA): TGCAGTGCCAATCAGGAATCATACGAAGGCTACACCTTC. It translates to CSANQESYEGYTF.

This chain links TRBV19 with TRBJ2-2, with TRBD1 matching 8 bases. V was pared by 3 bases and J by 1 base, with 4 bases of the junction left unmatched. The CDR3 spans 16 residues. CDR1 is LNHDA and CDR2 is SQIVND in the germline V gene (reference sequence). CDR3 residues: CASSIPGTGNTGELFF. The CDR3 nucleotides read TGTGCCAGTAGTATCCCCGGGACAGGGAACACCGGGGAGCTGTTTTTT.

The V and J genes are TRBV19 and TRBJ2-7, with D possibly being TRBD2 (6 bases). Deletions cut 4 bases from V and 5 bases from J, with 15 bases between. This CDR3 is 14 amino acids long. Germline V gene lookup returns CDR1 LNHDA and CDR2 SQIVND (reference sequence). The DNA of the CDR3 is TGTGCCAGTAGTAGTCCGGGAGTAGCAAACGAGCAGTACTTC. Protein product: CASSSPGVANEQYF.

This clonotype has just a few counts. The genes are TRBV10-3 and TRBJ1-2, with a possible D match to TRBD1 (6 bases). CDR3 size: 13 residues. The V end was cut by 4 bases, the J end by 1 base, with 7 bases between. Per the germline V gene, CDR1 is ENHRY and CDR2 is SYGVKD. The CDR3 nucleotides read TGTGCCATCAGTGTGGACAGTAACTATGGCTACACCTTC. As protein: CAISVDSNYGYTF.

This clonotype was detected only a few times. The rearrangement links TRBV12-3 or TRBV12-4 to TRBJ2-3; D is unclear. The ends were cut back, 7 bases at V and 3 bases at J, with 11 bases in the middle. This CDR3 has 13 amino acids. As DNA, the CDR3 is TGTGCCAGCACAACAGACTGGACAGATACGCAGTATTTT. Encoded protein: CASTTDWTDTQYF.

This clonotype has ten or more counts. The genes are TRBV19 and TRBJ1-6; TRBD1 matches 7 bases. Trimming cost V 5 bases and J 10 bases; bases outside gene matches: 14. Germline V gene lookup returns CDR1 LNHDA and CDR2 SQIVND (reference sequence). The CDR3 extends over 16 amino acids. The CDR3 reads CASSEGKQGTSSPLHF. CDR3 DNA: TGTGCCAGTAGTGAGGGAAAACAGGGGACGAGCTCACCCCTCCACTTT. Full variable domain (missing parts from reference TRBV19 and TRBJ1-6): DGGITQSPKYLFRKEGQNVTLSCEQNLNHDAMYWYRQDPGQGLRLIYYSQIVNDFQKGDIAEGYSVSREKKESFPLTVTSAQKNPTAFYLCASSEGKQGTSSPLHFGNGTRLTVT.

For this clonotype: The junction shows a germline mismatch at one end, possibly a read error. The gene calls are TRBV7-3 and TRBJ2-7, with 7 bases identical to TRBD1. This CDR3 is 16 amino acids long. The germline CDR1 and CDR2 sequences are SGHTA and FQGTGA. The CDR3 DNA is TGTGCCAGCAGCTCCCCGGACAGGTGGGGTCCCTACGAGCAGTGCTTC. Translating gives CASSSPDRWGPYEQCF.